This T cell receptor beta chain was captured by sequencing in a study of blood T cell repertoires in COVID-19. Sequenced by immunoSEQ multiplex PCR; TCRdb stores in-frame clones only, minus some. The profile shows over 200,000 clones, around nine tenths of them singletons. The V gene's germline CDR1 is SNHLY and CDR2 FYNNEI. The CDR3 length is 15 residues. V was clipped by 4 bases and J by 2 bases; unmatched bases: 7. This TCR came from a woman aged 25 to 39 who had been exposed to COVID-19. Sequenced: PBMCs or T cells enriched from blood (not recorded which). The rearrangement joins TRBV2 to TRBJ2-7; 8 positions match TRBD2. The CDR3 protein is CASSGDGRATYEQYF. The CDR3 nucleotides read TGTGCCAGCAGTGGTGACGGGAGGGCGACCTACGAGCAGTACTTC.